The T cell receptor (beta chain) described here comes from a study of cytomegalovirus exposure and HLA in healthy donors. Overall study findings and caveats: Associated with cytomegalovirus, according to the listing, were 150 to 200 TCR beta chains. Most TCR sequences were uncommon, yet certain public TCRs appeared in many donors.

A few counts support this clone. Its target is unknown. The same CDR3 also results from other DNA sequences found in this sample. The CDR3 length is 13 residues. Germline assignment: CDR1 GTSNPN and CDR2 SVGIG (reference sequence). The ends were cut back, 0 bases at V and 7 bases at J, with 10 bases in the middle. TCRdb keeps only in-frame clones here, not all; method: immunoSEQ multiplex PCR. The table has a few hundred thousand clones, roughly 86% seen once. This chain links TRBV30 with TRBJ1-5; perhaps TRBD1 as D (5 bases). Material: PBMCs. The sequence was collected from a man aged 25 to 40 in good health and CMV-seronegative. The CDR3 here is CAWSVRGGQPQHF. The CDR3 DNA reads TGTGCCTGGAGTGTACGCGGGGGGCAGCCCCAGCATTTT.